These T cell receptor beta chains were read from a single sample in a study of regulatory T cells in long-lasting Graves disease. In TCRdb, the multiplex PCR reads were re-called with MiXCR into one record per CDR3 protein. Of 600,000 to 650,000 distinct CDR3 sequences detected, around 17% appear once; the ten largest clones hold 15% to 20%. This sample also belongs to another study, concerning T cells in Graves' hyperthyroidism and ophthalmopathy.

Sequences were derived from peripheral blood mononuclear cells (PBMCs), sampled at new diagnosis, from a patient treated with antithyroid drugs. The receptors stem from a woman aged 30 to 39 with Graves disease. Both conserved end residues are part of each CDR3. Each record gives: clone size, J gene, V gene, D gene, CDR3 DNA, CDR3 protein. The D gene is left open where the match is weak. Only part of the rows carry a size: once, few, many, or a class if the clone is expanded.

abundance: once; j_gene: TRBJ1-1; v_gene: TRBV11-2; d_gene: TRBD1; CDR3nt: TGTGCCGGCAGCTTAGAGACAGGAGGGACAGCTGAAGCTTTCTTT; CDR3aa: CAGSLETGGTAEAFF
abundance: many; j_gene: TRBJ2-7; v_gene: TRBV6-1; d_gene: -; CDR3nt: TGTGCCAGCATCTCACGGAGAAGAACCTACGAGCAGTACTTC; CDR3aa: CASISRRRTYEQYF
abundance: many; j_gene: TRBJ2-1; v_gene: TRBV27; d_gene: TRBD2; CDR3nt: TGTGCCAGCAGCTACTTAGCGGGACAGCAGTTCTTC; CDR3aa: CASSYLAGQQFF
abundance: many; j_gene: TRBJ2-7; v_gene: TRBV29-1; d_gene: TRBD1; CDR3nt: TGCAGCGTTCGCGATCTTGGGACAGGGCCGGGAGAGCAGTACTTC; CDR3aa: CSVRDLGTGPGEQYF
abundance: -; j_gene: TRBJ1-6; v_gene: TRBV6-5; d_gene: TRBD1; CDR3nt: TGTGCCAGCAGTTACTCATCCCGGACAGGGCCCAATTCACCCCTCCACTTT; CDR3aa: CASSYSSRTGPNSPLHF
abundance: many; j_gene: TRBJ2-7; v_gene: TRBV29-1; d_gene: TRBD2; CDR3nt: TGCAGCGTTGAACTAGCGGGAGGGCCGGTGGCCGAGCAGTACTTC; CDR3aa: CSVELAGGPVAEQYF
abundance: many; j_gene: TRBJ2-7; v_gene: TRBV11-2; d_gene: TRBD2; CDR3nt: TGTGCCAGTGAATTAAAACGCGGGAGGGCCGGCGAGCAGTACTTC; CDR3aa: CASELKRGRAGEQYF
abundance: many; j_gene: TRBJ1-5; v_gene: TRBV20-1; d_gene: -; CDR3nt: TGCAGTGCTGGGGGACAGCCCCAGCATTTT; CDR3aa: CSAGGQPQHF
abundance: -; j_gene: TRBJ2-7; v_gene: TRBV19; d_gene: TRBD2; CDR3nt: TGTGCCAGTAGTTCCCGACTAGCGGGAGTGTTTTCCTACGAGCAGTACTTC; CDR3aa: CASSSRLAGVFSYEQYF
abundance: few; j_gene: TRBJ2-3; v_gene: TRBV7-3; d_gene: -; CDR3nt: TGTGCCAGCAGCTTATTACCCCGAGATACGCAGTATTTT; CDR3aa: CASSLLPRDTQYF
abundance: -; j_gene: TRBJ1-3; v_gene: TRBV6-1; d_gene: -; CDR3nt: TGTGCCAGCAGTCCCGAACTGAGCTCTGGAAACACCATATATTTT; CDR3aa: CASSPELSSGNTIYF
abundance: few; j_gene: TRBJ2-5; v_gene: TRBV5-1; d_gene: -; CDR3nt: TGCGCCAGCAGCCGATCACTAGGCGGGGAGACCCAGTACTTC; CDR3aa: CASSRSLGGETQYF
abundance: -; j_gene: TRBJ2-1; v_gene: TRBV12-3/TRBV12-4; d_gene: -; CDR3nt: TGTGCCAGCAGTGCCTCCTGGAGCTCCTACAATGAGCAGTTCTTC; CDR3aa: CASSASWSSYNEQFF
abundance: many; j_gene: TRBJ2-1; v_gene: TRBV28; d_gene: TRBD2; CDR3nt: TGTGCCAGCAGTCCCGGACTAGCGGGGGACAATGAGCAGTTCTTC; CDR3aa: CASSPGLAGDNEQFF
abundance: -; j_gene: TRBJ2-1; v_gene: TRBV5-1; d_gene: TRBD1; CDR3nt: TGCGCCAGCAGCTTAACGGGACAGGGGGCCGATGAGCAGTTCTTC; CDR3aa: CASSLTGQGADEQFF
abundance: few; j_gene: TRBJ2-7; v_gene: TRBV7-2; d_gene: -; CDR3nt: TGTGCCAGCAGCCATGGGAGAGAGTTTACCTACGAGCAGTACTTC; CDR3aa: CASSHGREFTYEQYF
abundance: -; j_gene: TRBJ2-5; v_gene: TRBV5-1; d_gene: -; CDR3nt: TGCGCCAGCAGCGCAAGGGACGAAAATCAAGAGACCCAGTACTTC; CDR3aa: CASSARDENQETQYF
abundance: -; j_gene: TRBJ2-7; v_gene: TRBV2; d_gene: TRBD2; CDR3nt: TGTGCCAGCAGGATCGGACTAGCGGGGAACTACGAGCAGTACTTC; CDR3aa: CASRIGLAGNYEQYF
abundance: many; j_gene: TRBJ2-5; v_gene: TRBV11-2; d_gene: -; CDR3nt: TGTGCCAGCAGCCTACCGAGGGGTTCACAGTTCCCTCAAGAGACCCAGTACTTC; CDR3aa: CASSLPRGSQFPQETQYF
abundance: -; j_gene: TRBJ1-4; v_gene: TRBV5-1; d_gene: -; CDR3nt: TGCGCCAGCAAAGGCGGGGCCTCTAATGAAAAACTGTTTTTT; CDR3aa: CASKGGASNEKLFF
abundance: many; j_gene: TRBJ2-7; v_gene: TRBV16; d_gene: -; CDR3nt: TGTGCCAGCAGCCACCGGGACCGGGGCTCCTACGAGCAGTACTTC; CDR3aa: CASSHRDRGSYEQYF
abundance: few; j_gene: TRBJ2-3; v_gene: TRBV7-9; d_gene: -; CDR3nt: TGTGCCAGCAGCTCCCTAGGTGGGGCTAGCGGACAGCTGAGCGATACGCAGTATTTT; CDR3aa: CASSSLGGASGQLSDTQYF
abundance: -; j_gene: TRBJ1-1; v_gene: TRBV4-1; d_gene: -; CDR3nt: TGCGCCAGCAGCCAAGAGACACGGGCTGAAGCTTTCTTT; CDR3aa: CASSQETRAEAFF
abundance: few; j_gene: TRBJ2-7; v_gene: TRBV19; d_gene: TRBD1; CDR3nt: TGTGCCAGTAGTAATTTATCGGGACAGGGCGCCTACGAGCAGTACTTC; CDR3aa: CASSNLSGQGAYEQYF
abundance: -; j_gene: TRBJ1-3; v_gene: TRBV4-1; d_gene: -; CDR3nt: TGCGCCAGCAGCCAAGATCACCCAGCGAGCTCTGGAAACACCATATATTTT; CDR3aa: CASSQDHPASSGNTIYF
abundance: few; j_gene: TRBJ1-1; v_gene: TRBV18; d_gene: TRBD1; CDR3nt: TGTGCCAGCTCCACCACTGGGACAGGTATATACGCTGAAGCTTTCTTT; CDR3aa: CASSTTGTGIYAEAFF
abundance: many; j_gene: TRBJ2-6; v_gene: TRBV28; d_gene: TRBD1; CDR3nt: TGTGCCAGCACCACTCCCCGGGACAGGGGCAGCGCCGGGGCCAACGTCCTGACTTTC; CDR3aa: CASTTPRDRGSAGANVLTF
abundance: few; j_gene: TRBJ1-5; v_gene: TRBV19; d_gene: -; CDR3nt: TGTGCCAGTAGTAGGTACTCCACGGCCCCTAGTCTCAATCAGCCCCAGCATTTT; CDR3aa: CASSRYSTAPSLNQPQHF
abundance: -; j_gene: TRBJ2-3; v_gene: TRBV6-1; d_gene: -; CDR3nt: TGTGCCAGCAGTCCCGTCCAAACAGATACGCAGTATTTT; CDR3aa: CASSPVQTDTQYF
abundance: many; j_gene: TRBJ2-7; v_gene: TRBV7-2; d_gene: -; CDR3nt: TGTGCCAGCAGCTTATTTGGGGCAGTTCGCAACGAGCAGTACTTC; CDR3aa: CASSLFGAVRNEQYF
abundance: -; j_gene: TRBJ2-7; v_gene: TRBV2; d_gene: -; CDR3nt: TGTGCCAGCACCAGAACGGGCTTCGAGCAGTACTTC; CDR3aa: CASTRTGFEQYF
abundance: many; j_gene: TRBJ2-3; v_gene: TRBV28; d_gene: -; CDR3nt: TGTGCCAGCAGTTTGCCCAGGGAAGGCGGCACAGATACGCAGTATTTT; CDR3aa: CASSLPREGGTDTQYF
abundance: many; j_gene: TRBJ2-5; v_gene: TRBV20-1; d_gene: -; CDR3nt: TGCAGTGCTACAAGGGAAGGGACCCAGTACTTC; CDR3aa: CSATREGTQYF
abundance: many; j_gene: TRBJ2-5; v_gene: TRBV7-2; d_gene: -; CDR3nt: TGTGCCAGCAGCTCCGGACGGATAGAGACCCAGTACTTC; CDR3aa: CASSSGRIETQYF
abundance: -; j_gene: TRBJ2-1; v_gene: TRBV7-3; d_gene: -; CDR3nt: TGTGCCAGCAGCCTGCGGTCGGTCCCAAATGAGCAGTTCTTC; CDR3aa: CASSLRSVPNEQFF
abundance: -; j_gene: TRBJ2-5; v_gene: TRBV19; d_gene: TRBD2; CDR3nt: TGTGCCAGTAGGAAGGGGAGGGGACAAGAGACCCAGTACTTC; CDR3aa: CASRKGRGQETQYF
abundance: many; j_gene: TRBJ2-5; v_gene: TRBV28; d_gene: -; CDR3nt: TGTGCCAGCAGTCCGAGTACGTCCTTTAGAGGGAGGCAAGAGACCCAGTACTTC; CDR3aa: CASSPSTSFRGRQETQYF
abundance: few; j_gene: TRBJ2-7; v_gene: TRBV10-1; d_gene: -; CDR3nt: TGCGCCAGCAGTGGTAACAGGAGCTACGAGCAGTACTTC; CDR3aa: CASSGNRSYEQYF
abundance: many; j_gene: TRBJ2-7; v_gene: TRBV10-3; d_gene: -; CDR3nt: TGTGCCATCAGTGAGGCCTTAGGAGGAAGGTCCTACGAGCAGTACTTC; CDR3aa: CAISEALGGRSYEQYF
abundance: -; j_gene: TRBJ2-7; v_gene: TRBV18; d_gene: TRBD1; CDR3nt: TGTGCCAGCTCACCGACAGGGGCGTCCTACGAGCAGTACTTC; CDR3aa: CASSPTGASYEQYF
abundance: -; j_gene: TRBJ1-3; v_gene: TRBV6-1; d_gene: -; CDR3nt: TGTGCCAGCGCCCGGGTGGGTTCTGGAAACACCATATATTTT; CDR3aa: CASARVGSGNTIYF
abundance: few; j_gene: TRBJ2-1; v_gene: TRBV6-2/TRBV6-3; d_gene: -; CDR3nt: TGTGCCAGCGCAGAGATAGGGAAGGAGCAGTTCTTC; CDR3aa: CASAEIGKEQFF
abundance: -; j_gene: TRBJ1-2; v_gene: TRBV15; d_gene: -; CDR3nt: TGTGCCACCAGGCGGGACCCAGCTAACTATGGCTACACCTTC; CDR3aa: CATRRDPANYGYTF
abundance: few; j_gene: TRBJ1-5; v_gene: TRBV4-1; d_gene: -; CDR3nt: TGCGCCAGCAGCCAGGGGGACACATATAGCAATCAGCCCCAGCATTTT; CDR3aa: CASSQGDTYSNQPQHF
abundance: few; j_gene: TRBJ1-3; v_gene: TRBV20-1; d_gene: -; CDR3nt: TGCAGTGCTAGCGACAGCAGATCACGTTACTCTGGAAACACCATATATTTT; CDR3aa: CSASDSRSRYSGNTIYF
abundance: many; j_gene: TRBJ2-7; v_gene: TRBV20-1; d_gene: -; CDR3nt: TGCAGTGCTAGGCGGGACAGAGCCACCTACGAGCAGTACTTC; CDR3aa: CSARRDRATYEQYF
abundance: -; j_gene: TRBJ1-5; v_gene: TRBV7-9; d_gene: -; CDR3nt: TGTGCCAGCAGCTCGACGGGCTATAGCAATCAGCCCCAGCATTTT; CDR3aa: CASSSTGYSNQPQHF
abundance: -; j_gene: TRBJ2-1; v_gene: TRBV5-5; d_gene: -; CDR3nt: TGTGCCAGCAGCTTACGTCTCGGCGGGCCAAATGAGCAGTTCTTC; CDR3aa: CASSLRLGGPNEQFF
abundance: -; j_gene: TRBJ2-3; v_gene: TRBV7-9; d_gene: -; CDR3nt: TGTGCCAGCAGCCGGGCGGAGGGGACAGATACGCAGTATTTT; CDR3aa: CASSRAEGTDTQYF
abundance: many; j_gene: TRBJ2-7; v_gene: TRBV11-2; d_gene: -; CDR3nt: TGTGCCAGCAGCTTAATCGGGTCTGCAGGGGACGAGCAGTACTTC; CDR3aa: CASSLIGSAGDEQYF
abundance: many; j_gene: TRBJ2-5; v_gene: TRBV7-8; d_gene: TRBD2; CDR3nt: TGTGCCAGCAGCTTAGTACCAGCGGGAGGGCCGTCGGAGACCCAGTACTTC; CDR3aa: CASSLVPAGGPSETQYF
abundance: few; j_gene: TRBJ2-1; v_gene: TRBV5-1; d_gene: TRBD2; CDR3nt: TGCGCCAGCAGCTTGGGACGGGGGGGCTACAATGAGCAGTTCTTC; CDR3aa: CASSLGRGGYNEQFF
abundance: -; j_gene: TRBJ2-5; v_gene: TRBV3-1; d_gene: TRBD1; CDR3nt: TGTGCCAGCAGCCAAACGACAGGGGGTGGAGAGACCCAGTACTTC; CDR3aa: CASSQTTGGGETQYF
abundance: -; j_gene: TRBJ2-3; v_gene: TRBV4-1; d_gene: -; CDR3nt: TGCGCCAGCAGCCAAGTAATATCCGGAGATACGCAGTATTTT; CDR3aa: CASSQVISGDTQYF
abundance: -; j_gene: TRBJ2-1; v_gene: TRBV29-1; d_gene: -; CDR3nt: TGCAGCGTTGAGCCCGAAAGGGGGAATTACAATGAGCAGTTCTTC; CDR3aa: CSVEPERGNYNEQFF
abundance: -; j_gene: TRBJ2-7; v_gene: TRBV7-3; d_gene: -; CDR3nt: TGTGCCAGCAGCTTATTTCAAGGAGAGCAGTACTTC; CDR3aa: CASSLFQGEQYF